Listed here are 19 T cell receptor beta chains from one sample, sequenced in a study of T cells after yellow fever vaccination. TCRdb itself ran the 5' RACE reads through MiXCR, one entry per CDR3 protein. This table has around 180,000 distinct CDR3 sequences, about 6.2% appearing once. The sequencing here drew on CD4+ T cells sorted from PBMCs, taken on the day of the first yellow fever vaccination. Every receptor here comes from a man between 18 and 29 years old who received the YFV17D yellow fever vaccine.

This clonotype has at least ten counts. The CDR3 loop reads CASSQDEVARQFF. The CDR3, as DNA: TGCGCCAGCAGCCAAGATGAGGTAGCACGGCAGTTCTTC. This chain connects TRBV4-3 to TRBJ2-1; D is unresolved. The V gene lost 0 bases and the J gene lost 12 bases, with 12 bases spanning the gap. Germline V gene sequence: CDR1 LGHNA, CDR2 YSLEER. The CDR3 sequence is 13 residues long.

Ten or more counts support this clonotype. The rearrangement links TRBV5-1 to TRBJ1-1; D may be TRBD1 (5 bases). Trimming removed 0 bases from V and 6 bases from J, with 12 bases in between. CDR3 length: 14 residues. Germline V gives CDR1 SGHRS, CDR2 YFSETQ. The CDR3 reads CASSLGRGTAEAFF. The CDR3 coding sequence is TGCGCCAGCAGCTTGGGTCGGGGGACGGCTGAAGCTTTCTTT.

The sample holds a few counts of this clonotype. The chain couples TRBV2 to TRBJ1-1, with a possible D match to TRBD1 (5 bases). The CDR3 contains 14 residues. Trimming removed 8 bases at V and 2 bases at J, with 15 bases between. The germline CDR1 and CDR2 sequences are SNHLY and FYNNEI. This CDR3 reads CASLLGRVNTEAFF. CDR3 DNA sequence: TGTGCCAGCCTGCTGGGGCGGGTAAACACTGAAGCTTTCTTT.

This clonotype was observed a handful of times. The V gene is TRBV7-3, the J gene TRBJ2-7; 13 bases line up with TRBD2. This CDR3 contains 14 residues. Germline V gives CDR1 SGHTA, CDR2 FQGTGA. V shed 4 bases and J 6 bases; nucleotides not matched to a gene: 3. The DNA of the CDR3 is TGTGCCAGCAGCTCCGGGACTAGCGGGGCCGAGCAGTACTTC. Amino acids: CASSSGTSGAEQYF.

The rearrangement links TRBV12-3 or TRBV12-4 to TRBJ1-2; no reliable D call. With 5 bases removed from V and 5 bases from J, the gap between germline ends came to 12 bases. The CDR3 is 13 amino acids. Here the CDR3 reads CASSNRGGYGYTF. CDR3 bases: TGTGCCAGCAGTAACCGGGGAGGTTATGGCTACACCTTC.

The V call is TRBV6-5, the J call TRBJ1-2; 7 nucleotides agree with TRBD1. The ends lost 0 bases at V and 4 bases at J; junction bases unmatched: 5. The CDR3 length is 15 residues. Per the germline V gene, CDR1 is MNHEY and CDR2 is SVGAGI. The CDR3 region is CASSYSDRPPYGYTF. The DNA for the CDR3 is TGTGCCAGCAGTTACTCGGACAGGCCCCCCTATGGCTACACCTTC.

This clonotype was observed a handful of times. CDR3: CSVGPSGDTQYF. The CDR3 DNA is TGCAGCGTTGGGCCTTCGGGAGATACGCAGTATTTT. The rearrangement links TRBV29-1 to TRBJ2-3; D is ambiguous. Per germline, CDR1 SQVTM and CDR2 ANQGSEA. V lost 4 bases and J 5 bases, leaving 10 bases between the germline ends. There are 12 residues in the CDR3.

The CDR3 loop reads CASSRVDRVGETQYF. DNA of the CDR3: TGTGCCAGCAGTCGCGTTGACAGGGTTGGAGAGACCCAGTACTTC. This chain connects TRBV28 to TRBJ2-5; 7 nucleotides agree with TRBD1. The CDR3 contains 15 residues. V was clipped by 5 bases and J by 4 bases; unmatched bases: 10. Germline loops: CDR1 MDHEN, CDR2 SYDVKM.

This chain uses TRBV20-1 with TRBJ2-3; D is unresolved. This CDR3 is 15 amino acids long. The V end lost 0 bases, the J end lost 0 bases, and 10 bases lay between the germline ends. Germline V CDR1 and CDR2: DFQATT, SNEGSKA (reference sequence). CDR3 nucleotides: TGCAGTGCTAGAGACCACAGTAGAAGCACAGATACGCAGTATTTT. It encodes CSARDHSRSTDTQYF.

This clonotype occurred many times. The gene calls are TRBV12-3 or TRBV12-4 and TRBJ2-5; D is unresolved. V was pared by 3 bases and J by 3 bases, with 11 bases between. This CDR3 has 14 residues. CDR3 coding DNA: TGTGCCAGCAGTTTGGCCTATGGGGAAGAGACCCAGTACTTC. Its protein product is CASSLAYGEETQYF.

There are many counts of this clonotype. The chain combines TRBV18 with TRBJ2-3; the D call may be TRBD1 or TRBD2 (6 bases each). The CDR3 is 15 amino acids. Per the germline V gene, CDR1 is KGHSH and CDR2 is LQKENI. V was clipped by 1 base and J by 0 bases, with 8 bases between them. Here the CDR3 DNA reads TGTGCCAGCTCACCACAGGGGGGTAGCACAGATACGCAGTATTTT. This gives the protein CASSPQGGSTDTQYF.

This clonotype showed up just a few times. The rearrangement links TRBV5-1 to TRBJ2-3, with TRBD1 matching 7 bases. Germline values: CDR1 SGHRS, CDR2 YFSETQ. With 2 bases clipped from V and 14 bases from J, the junction kept 14 bases outside the gene matches. The CDR3 contains 14 residues. CDR3 sequence (DNA): TGCGCCAGCAGCTTAGGGCAGGGGGTAGGTCTTCGGTATTTT. Amino acid sequence: CASSLGQGVGLRYF.

This clonotype has a count of ten or more. The CDR3 sequence is CASSFENTEAFF. As DNA, the CDR3 is TGCGCCAGCAGCTTTGAGAACACTGAAGCTTTCTTT. The chain is built from TRBV5-1 and TRBJ1-1; no definite D call. V shed 2 bases and J shed 1 base, with 3 bases lying between them. Germline lookup yields CDR1 SGHRS and CDR2 YFSETQ. This CDR3 spans 12 amino acids.

The CDR3 is CATSDYYGYTF. The CDR3 DNA is TGTGCCACCAGTGATTATTACGGCTACACCTTC. The rearrangement links TRBV24-1 to TRBJ1-2; D is unresolved. The CDR3 extends over 11 amino acids. Germline CDR1 and CDR2: KGHDR and SFDVKD. The V end was cut by 2 bases, the J end by 8 bases, with 5 bases between.

There are many counts of this clonotype. The rearrangement links TRBV2 to TRBJ2-7, with 12 bases matching TRBD2. After removal of 9 bases from V and 3 bases from J, the junction contained 12 bases not matched to a gene. CDR3 length: 16 residues. The germline gives CDR1 SNHLY, CDR2 FYNNEI. In DNA form, the CDR3 reads TGTGCCAGTAAGGAGGCTAGCGGGGGGGCCGGCTACGAGCAGTACGTC. It yields the protein CASKEASGGAGYEQYV.

CDR3 nucleotide sequence: TGTGCCAGCAGGGGGGAGTCTGGGGCCAACGTCCTGACTTTC. It specifies CASRGESGANVLTF. The chain couples TRBV9 to TRBJ2-6; D might be TRBD1 or TRBD2, each matching 5 bases. This CDR3 spans 14 amino acids. CDR1 and CDR2 from the germline V gene are SGDLS and YYNGEE. V was cut by 5 bases and J by 1 base, with 7 bases left in between.

This sequence joins TRBV27 and TRBJ2-3; D is unclear. V gave up 6 bases and J gave up 2 bases, with 12 bases separating them. CDR3 length: 14 residues. CDR1 MNHEY and CDR2 SMNVEV come from the germline V gene (reference sequence). The CDR3 nucleotides are TGTGCCAGCAGACCCCGAGTTCCCACAGATACGCAGTATTTT. Translated, it gives CASRPRVPTDTQYF.

The chain combines TRBV18 with TRBJ2-1; 11 bases are a match to TRBD2. The CDR3 is 17 residues long. CDR1 and CDR2 from the germline V gene are KGHSH and LQKENI. J lost 8 bases, V lost 0 bases, and 9 bases had no gene match. This chain's CDR3 is CASSPPVLAGGQDEQFF. As DNA, the CDR3 is TGTGCCAGCTCACCACCTGTATTAGCGGGGGGGCAGGATGAGCAGTTCTTC.

This clonotype was observed a few times. The chain joins TRBV25-1 to TRBJ1-2, with TRBD1 matching 8 bases. The CDR3 covers 19 residues. The germline gives CDR1 MGHDK, CDR2 SYGVNS. V lost 2 bases, J lost 7 bases, and 21 bases stayed unmatched. As DNA, the CDR3 is TGTGCCAGCAGTGAAAATTCCCCCATCCCCCCCAGGGGGCTGAGTGGCTACACCTTC. Residues: CASSENSPIPPRGLSGYTF.